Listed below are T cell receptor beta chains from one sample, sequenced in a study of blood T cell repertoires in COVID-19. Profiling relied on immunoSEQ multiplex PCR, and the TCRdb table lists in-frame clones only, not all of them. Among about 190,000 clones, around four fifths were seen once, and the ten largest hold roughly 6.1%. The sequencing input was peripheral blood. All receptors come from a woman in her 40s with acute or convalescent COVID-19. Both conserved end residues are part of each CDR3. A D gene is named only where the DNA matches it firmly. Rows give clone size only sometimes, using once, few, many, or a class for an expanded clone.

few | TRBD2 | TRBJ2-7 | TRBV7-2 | CASTQSGGGYEQYF | TGTGCCAGCACCCAATCGGGGGGTGGTTACGAGCAGTACTTC
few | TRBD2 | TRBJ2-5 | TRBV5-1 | CASSPLTSGGLETQYF | TGCGCCAGCAGCCCATTAACTAGCGGGGGGTTGGAGACCCAGTACTTC
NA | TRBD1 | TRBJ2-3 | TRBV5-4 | CASRKDRNTDTQYF | TGTGCCAGCAGAAAGGACAGGAACACAGATACGCAGTATTTT
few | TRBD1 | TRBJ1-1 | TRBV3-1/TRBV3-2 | CASSPQYRGPALDTEAFF | TGTGCCAGCAGCCCCCAATACAGGGGGCCCGCATTGGACACTGAAGCTTTCTTT
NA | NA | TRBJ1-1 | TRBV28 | CASEHSGPTEAFF | TGTGCCAGCGAACACTCAGGTCCCACTGAAGCTTTCTTT
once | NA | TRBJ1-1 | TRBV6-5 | CASSKSRELYAEAFF | TGTGCCAGCAGCAAATCCCGGGAGCTATACGCTGAAGCTTTCTTT
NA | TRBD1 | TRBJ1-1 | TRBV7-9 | CASSLSTGGLNTEAFF | TGTGCCAGCAGCTTATCGACAGGGGGATTGAACACTGAAGCTTTCTTT
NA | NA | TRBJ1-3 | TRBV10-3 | CAIRMSLDGNTIYF | TGTGCCATCAGGATGAGTTTAGATGGAAACACCATATATTTT
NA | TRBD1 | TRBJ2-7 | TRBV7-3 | CASSSTTGVEQYF | TGTGCCAGCAGCTCTACGACAGGGGTCGAGCAGTACTTC
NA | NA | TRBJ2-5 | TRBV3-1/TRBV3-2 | CASSQEETQYF | TGTGCCAGCAGCCAGGAGGAGACCCAGTACTTC
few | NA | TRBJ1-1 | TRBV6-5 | CASGRGNTEAFF | TGTGCCAGCGGCAGGGGTAACACTGAAGCTTTCTTT
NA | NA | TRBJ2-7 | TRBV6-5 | CASSTQGQHEQYF | TGTGCCAGCTCGACGCAGGGGCAGCACGAGCAGTACTTC
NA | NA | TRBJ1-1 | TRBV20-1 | CSARSLGEAFF | TGCAGTGCTAGATCGCTCGGTGAAGCTTTCTTT
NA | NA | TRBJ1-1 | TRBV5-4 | CASSLFRASEAFF | TGTGCCAGCAGCTTGTTCAGGGCAAGTGAAGCTTTCTTT
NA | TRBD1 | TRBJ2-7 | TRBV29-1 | CSVTGGPSYEQYF | TGCAGCGTCACAGGGGGCCCCTCCTACGAGCAGTACTTC
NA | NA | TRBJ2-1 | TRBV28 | CASSPGTASSYNEQFF | TGTGCCAGCAGTCCCGGGACTGCCAGCTCCTACAATGAGCAGTTCTTC